This TCR beta chain was identified in a study of CD8 T cells in ankylosing spondylitis. A single record per CDR3 protein comes from TCRdb applying MiXCR to the 5' RACE reads. Seen here are roughly 700,000 distinct CDR3 sequences, around 20% observed once, and the top ten hold around 19%. Remarks on this clonotype: Its antigen is still unknown. One end of the junction does not line up with germline, which may come from a read error.

Regarding the study as a whole: Disease-linked clones had a CD8+ phenotype and relatively low frequency in peripheral blood. In ankylosing spondylitis blood, a motif of eight highly homologous TCR beta variants appeared characteristic.

The specimen was blood, either unsorted or a sorted T cell fraction (not recorded which). This receptor was obtained from a male donor with ankylosing spondylitis.

The CDR3 is CASSSAPGQNKSPLHF. The CDR3 DNA sequence: TGTGCCAGCAGCAGCGCTCCGGGACAAAATAAATCACCCCTCCACTTT. This chain links TRBV5-6 with TRBJ1-6; possibly TRBD1 for D (6 bases). This CDR3 comprises 16 residues. Germline V CDR1 and CDR2: SGHDT, YYEEEE.